Included here is one TCR beta chain sequence, with context. Which antigen it targets is not known. Per-base qualities were not stored, and no clone one base away is much larger. These data belong to a study of blood T cell repertoires in COVID-19 (TCRdb year 2020). Context from the whole study: Samples from collaborators originated in the United States, Italy and Spain and spanned both the acute and convalescent phases of COVID-19. Samples came from the ongoing ImmuneRACE study (first 160 participants) plus 1,254 subjects from 6 global collaborators. Deeply sampled blood TCRbeta repertoires from subjects exposed to, actively infected with, or recovered from COVID-19 were included in the dataset. The prospective study material was composed of cDNA or gDNA derived from T cells, B-cell-depleted T cells, or PBMCs. The sample metadata nearly always contained a de-identified subject ID, COVID-19 status, age in years and sex. Where HLA class I and class II types were available, the types were taken from metadata supplied by the sample provider, not from assay-based typing. A freely available public database, intended as a resource for researchers studying the immune response to SARS-CoV-2, is where the repertoires were released. Study-wide conclusions, independent of this receptor: The quantity of clinical and demographic metadata differed by source and by participant and was supplied without curation.

The collaborating institutions used their own protocols to collect whole blood in K2EDTA tubes. For TCRbeta analysis, collaborators shipped samples as frozen whole blood, isolated PBMCs, or DNA extracted from either of those sample types. TCRbeta CDR3 regions were amplified from genomic DNA by means of the immunoSEQ Assay, a bias-controlled multiplex PCR. Processing in the source paper ran as follows. The number of nucleated cells in each sample was estimated by amplification of reference gene primers within the assay. To quantify the absolute abundance of each unique TCRbeta CDR3 rearrangement, sequence reads were collapsed and filtered. For each sample, productive Simpson clonality was calculated by taking the square root of Simpson's diversity index across productive rearrangements. TCRdb provides this immuneACCESS table in a form limited to in-frame rearrangements. Some clones are lacking; in checked studies, under half of them reflect an unresolved V gene, and why the rest are absent is not known. Clone size and the V and J calls come from that table; the DNA yielded D and trimming. Present in this sample are tens of thousands of clones, almost 90% of which were seen just once. 4.3% of the sample rests with the top ten.

From its cysteine to its phenylalanine, the CDR3 spans 15 amino acids. The sequence is cut down to CDR3 DNA, 45 bases in frame from base 1. Relative to germline, V is 6 bases shorter and J is 2 bases shorter, with 16 bases between their ends. Via the germline V gene, CDR1 is MGHRA and CDR2 YSYEKL. Sequenced input: peripheral blood. The V gene is TRBV4-1 and the J gene is TRBJ1-1; TRBD1 could be the D gene, as 6 bases match. This clonotype originated in a woman aged 80 or over with active or convalescent COVID-19. CDR3 loop: CASRAAQGRNTEAFF. The nucleotide sequence is given as TGCGCCAGCAGGGCCGCACAGGGTAGAAACACTGAAGCTTTCTTT.